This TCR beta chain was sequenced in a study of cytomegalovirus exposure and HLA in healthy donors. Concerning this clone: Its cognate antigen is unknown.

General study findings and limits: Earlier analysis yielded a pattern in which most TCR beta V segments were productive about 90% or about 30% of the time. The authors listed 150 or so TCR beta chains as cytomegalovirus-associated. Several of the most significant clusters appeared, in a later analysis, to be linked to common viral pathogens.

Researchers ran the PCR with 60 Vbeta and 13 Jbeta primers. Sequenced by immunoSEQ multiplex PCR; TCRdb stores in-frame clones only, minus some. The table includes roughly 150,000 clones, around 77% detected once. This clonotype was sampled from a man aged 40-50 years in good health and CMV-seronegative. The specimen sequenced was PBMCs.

CDR3 sequence: CASNHRGKGYTF. The DNA of the CDR3 is TGTGCCAGCAACCACAGGGGGAAGGGCTACACCTTC. The chain recombines TRBV5-8 with TRBJ1-2; 8 bases fit TRBD1. Germline lookup yields CDR1 SGHTS and CDR2 YDEGEE. This CDR3 has 12 amino acids. J gave up 8 bases and V 6 bases, and 6 bases lay outside the gene matches.